The entry that follows covers one TCR beta chain sequence. The antigen is unknown. Primers included in the PCR were 60 Vbeta and 13 Jbeta primers. Some clones are missing from TCRdb's copy, which holds only in-frame ones; the method was immunoSEQ multiplex PCR. The table records about 110,000 clones, 81% of them present only once. The data stem from a study of cytomegalovirus exposure and HLA in healthy donors. Study outcomes and limitations: At a 0.05 false discovery rate, a later analysis found approximately 15,000 TCR beta sequences to be associated with HLA alleles.

This CDR3 has 15 amino acids. V lost 1 base and J lost 5, with 17 bases in between. Germline loops: CDR1 GTSNPN, CDR2 SVGIG (reference sequence). The chain is built from TRBV30 and TRBJ1-2, with D possibly TRBD1 on 6 matching bases. Source material: PBMCs. This clonotype originated in a woman aged 25 to 45 in good health and CMV-seronegative. CDR3 region: CAWSDQFRGKYGYTF. The CDR3 region has the DNA TGTGCCTGGAGTGACCAATTCAGGGGAAAGTATGGCTACACCTTC. Full variable domain (rest looked up from reference TRBV30 and TRBJ1-2): SQTIHQWPATLVQPVGSPLSLECTVEGTSNPNLYWYRQAAGRGLQLLFYSVGIGQISSEVPQNLSASRPQDRQFILSSKKLLLSDSGFYLCAWSDQFRGKYGYTFGSGTRLTVV.